This passage covers 18 T cell receptor beta chains from one sample sequenced in a study of post-analysis software for immune sequencing data. Study-level findings and limits: In patients, TRBV5-6, TRBV5-1 and TRBV20-1 belonged to five or six TRBV segments found more frequently than in controls.

The antigens these receptors bind are not known. Prepared TCR beta cDNA libraries contained unique molecular identifiers. MiXCR was run by TCRdb on the PCR reads, yielding one entry per CDR3 protein. The table has fewer than 850,000 distinct CDR3 sequences, roughly 30% seen once. The sample consisted of blood. These receptors were collected from a girl aged 10-17 years with multiple sclerosis.

V gene TRBV4-1 combines with J gene TRBJ2-1, with D unresolved. The CDR3 runs 14 residues. The V gene's germline CDR1 is MGHRA and CDR2 YSYEKL. Trimming pared 1 base from V and 8 bases from J, leaving 12 bases between. CDR3 protein: CASSQGWVVHEQFF. In nucleotides, the CDR3 is TGCGCCAGCAGCCAAGGCTGGGTTGTCCATGAGCAGTTCTTC.

This clonotype was counted a few times. The chain carries TRBV6-6 and TRBJ2-7, with TRBD2 as a possible D gene (6 bases). CDR3 size: 16 residues. Trimming removed 4 bases at V and 3 bases at J, with 19 bases between. CDR1 and CDR2 from the germline V gene are MNHNY and SVGAGI (reference sequence). The CDR3 nucleotides read TGTGCCAGCAGTTTCCCCCGGGTAGCGGAGCACTACGAGCAGTACTTC. It translates to CASSFPRVAEHYEQYF.

This clonotype was observed at least ten times. The chain combines TRBV7-9 with TRBJ1-2, with a possible D match to TRBD1 (5 bases). Germline loops: CDR1 SEHNR, CDR2 FQNEAQ (reference sequence). The CDR3 has 12 residues. Trimming removed 1 base at V and 6 bases at J, with 6 bases between. CDR3 sequence (DNA): TGTGCCAGCAGCTTAGGGGGGAATGGCTACACCTTC. Residues: CASSLGGNGYTF.

The rearrangement uses TRBV20-1 and TRBJ2-1, with D possibly TRBD1 on 5 matching bases. Trimming removed 4 bases at V and 9 bases at J, with 16 bases between. The CDR3 extends over 13 amino acids. The germline V gene encodes CDR1 DFQATT and CDR2 SNEGSKA (reference sequence). Here the CDR3 DNA reads TGCAGTGCTAAGATTCCAGGGCGTGGTGAGCAGTTCTTC. The encoded protein is CSAKIPGRGEQFF.

This chain uses TRBV11-2 with TRBJ2-5, with D uncertain. Germline values: CDR1 SGHAT, CDR2 FQNNGV. The CDR3 spans 15 residues. The V gene lost 5 bases and the J gene lost 5 bases, with 18 bases spanning the gap. The CDR3 region has the DNA TGTGCCAGCAGCCGACTGAAGGGAAGGGCGGAGACCCAGTACTTC. It yields the protein CASSRLKGRAETQYF.

This clonotype was seen a few times. The chain couples TRBV5-8 to TRBJ2-1; 11 nucleotides match TRBD2. CDR1 is SGHTS and CDR2 is YDEGEE in the germline V gene. The ends lost 1 base at V and 7 bases at J; junction bases unmatched: 19. The length of the CDR3 is 20 residues. CDR3 loop: CASSLLQGDSGRALRNEQFF. For the CDR3, the DNA is TGTGCCAGCAGCTTGCTACAGGGGGATAGCGGGAGGGCCCTCAGGAATGAGCAGTTCTTC. Full variable domain (missing parts from reference TRBV5-8 and TRBJ2-1): EAGVTQSPTHLIKTRGQQATLRCSPISGHTSVYWYQQALGLGLQFLLWYDEGEERNRGNFPPRFSGRQFPNYSSELNVNALELEDSALYLCASSLLQGDSGRALRNEQFFGPGTRLTVL.

The chain is built from TRBV29-1 and TRBJ2-5; 10 nucleotides match TRBD1. Trimming cost V 7 bases and J 5 bases; bases outside gene matches: 4. The CDR3 is 12 residues long. CDR1 SQVTM and CDR2 ANQGSEA come from the germline V gene. The CDR3 spells CSADRGRETQYF. CDR3 sequence (DNA): TGCAGCGCTGACAGGGGGCGTGAGACCCAGTACTTC.

This clonotype appeared a few times. V usage is TRBV7-9 and J usage is TRBJ2-1; D call uncertain. Germline V gene lookup returns CDR1 SEHNR and CDR2 FQNEAQ (reference sequence). V dropped 5 bases and J dropped 10 bases, with 9 bases sitting between them. This CDR3 spans 11 amino acids. The CDR3 DNA sequence: TGTGCCAGCAGCCCTGAATTAGAGCAGTTCTTC. This codes for CASSPELEQFF.

With regard to this clonotype: A read error may explain this, as a much larger clone is one base away. V gene TRBV6-5 combines with J gene TRBJ2-1; D remains unclear. The germline gives CDR1 MNHEY, CDR2 SVGAGI. The CDR3 has 14 residues. CDR3 nucleotides: TGTGTCAGCAGGCCGGCGGATTCCTACAATGAGCAGTTCTTC. Amino acids: CVSRPADSYNEQFF.

A few counts support this clonotype. The CDR3 protein is CSASRGVVNQPQHF. The DNA of the CDR3 is TGCAGTGCTAGCCGGGGGGTGGTCAATCAGCCCCAGCATTTT. The genes are TRBV20-1 and TRBJ1-5, with D possibly matching TRBD1 (5 bases). Trimming pared 3 bases from V and 3 bases from J, leaving 12 bases between. The CDR3 consists of 14 residues. Germline loops: CDR1 DFQATT, CDR2 SNEGSKA (reference sequence).

The rearrangement links TRBV28 to TRBJ2-3, with D uncertain. The germline V gene encodes CDR1 MDHEN and CDR2 SYDVKM. Trimming pared 0 bases from V and 0 bases from J, leaving 7 bases between. CDR3 length: 15 residues. DNA for the CDR3: TGTGCCAGCAGTTTATGGCGGCGAAGCACAGATACGCAGTATTTT. Protein: CASSLWRRSTDTQYF.

Many counts were recorded for this clonotype. The chain carries TRBV20-1 and TRBJ2-7, with TRBD2 matching 7 bases. This CDR3 region has 14 residues. Per the germline V gene, CDR1 is DFQATT and CDR2 is SNEGSKA (reference sequence). V shed 6 bases, J shed 0 bases, and the junction held 8 bases outside the gene matches. CDR3 protein: CSAYTSESSYEQYF. The CDR3 coding sequence is TGCAGTGCCTACACTAGCGAGAGCTCCTACGAGCAGTACTTC.

The sample holds a few counts of this clonotype. The chain has TRBV20-1 and TRBJ2-7; D is uncertain. The length of the CDR3 is 14 residues. V lost 0 bases to trimming and J lost 2 bases, with 11 bases between them. The germline CDR1 and CDR2 sequences are DFQATT and SNEGSKA (reference sequence). The CDR3 region is CSARDLLGTYEQYF. DNA for the CDR3: TGCAGTGCTAGAGATCTGTTGGGTACCTACGAGCAGTACTTC.

The chain joins TRBV5-1 to TRBJ1-1; D might be TRBD1 (5 bases). V gave up 3 bases and J gave up 3 bases, with 9 bases separating them. The V gene's germline CDR1 is SGHRS and CDR2 YFSETQ. This CDR3 is built from 13 residues. For the CDR3, the DNA is TGCGCCAGCAGCTGGACAAGCGACACTGAAGCTTTCTTT. Translated: CASSWTSDTEAFF.

The chain couples TRBV28 to TRBJ2-7; TRBD1 matches at 11 bases. CDR3 length: 17 residues. CDR1 MDHEN and CDR2 SYDVKM come from the germline V gene. The V gene end was trimmed by 5 bases and the J gene end by 0 bases; junction bases not matched to a gene: 9. In DNA form, the CDR3 reads TGTGCCAGCAGTCCGGGACAGGGGGGATTCTTCTCCTACGAGCAGTACTTC. It is translated as CASSPGQGGFFSYEQYF.

In this sample, this clonotype turned up a few times. The V call is TRBV7-8, the J call TRBJ1-2; D unresolved. Germline CDR1 reads SGHVS; CDR2 reads FQNEAQ. The CDR3 covers 16 residues. Trimming stripped 3 bases from V and 1 base from J, with 15 bases between. Here the CDR3 DNA reads TGTGCCAGCAGCTTGGTACACTCCGGGATTAACTATGGCTACACCTTC. Translating gives CASSLVHSGINYGYTF.

In this sample, this clonotype turned up many times. The chain carries TRBV6-5 and TRBJ1-2; D perhaps matches TRBD1 (5 bases). CDR3 length: 13 residues. With 5 bases removed from V and 4 bases from J, the gap between germline ends came to 11 bases. Germline CDR1 reads MNHEY; CDR2 reads SVGAGI. The CDR3, as DNA: TGTGCCAGCAGTCTCATCCAGGGCTATGGCTACACCTTC. Protein: CASSLIQGYGYTF.

This sequence joins TRBV3-1 and TRBJ1-2; a weak D match, TRBD1 (6 bases). Germline lookup yields CDR1 LGHDT and CDR2 YNNKEL (reference sequence). The CDR3 runs to 16 residues. V dropped 4 bases and J dropped 7 bases, with 22 bases sitting between them. In DNA, the CDR3 is TGTGCCAGCAGCCCCACCCATGACCTCAGGGGTTCTGGCTACACCTTC. It encodes CASSPTHDLRGSGYTF. The full variable domain, with the rest looked up from reference TRBV3-1 and TRBJ1-2, is DTAVSQTPKYLVTQMGNDKSIKCEQNLGHDTMYWYKQDSKKFLKIMFSYNNKELIINETVPNRFSPKSPDKAHLNLHINSLELGDSAVYFCASSPTHDLRGSGYTFGSGTRLTVV.